One and the same sample provided the 32 T cell receptor beta chains below, sequenced in a study of patients and donors after allogeneic stem cell transplantation. Each CDR3 protein gets one entry after TCRdb re-called the RT-PCR reads with MiXCR. The sample records about 960,000 distinct CDR3 sequences, roughly 17% being singletons. Material: blood, either unsorted or a sorted T cell fraction (not recorded which). The receptor source for this set is a human donor who was either an allogeneic HSCT recipient or a stem cell or donor lymphocyte infusion donor (not recorded which). It is not recorded whose cells these are; they may come from a transplant donor.

This clonotype has a handful of counts. V usage is TRBV24-1 and J usage is TRBJ2-7, with D unresolved. The CDR3 contains 15 residues. V was pared by 4 bases and J by 7 bases, with 19 bases between. Germline V CDR1 and CDR2: KGHDR, SFDVKD. In DNA form, the CDR3 reads TGTGCCACCAGTGAGAGCCCCGGCCCGCTGGGGGAGCAGTACTTC. Protein sequence: CATSESPGPLGEQYF.

This clonotype came up a few times. The chain recombines TRBV11-1 with TRBJ1-2; a possible D gene is TRBD1 (5 bases). CDR3 length: 18 amino acids. V gave up 7 bases and J gave up 5 bases, with 29 bases separating them. Looked up from germline, CDR1 is SGHAT and CDR2 is FQDESV (reference sequence). The CDR3 sequence is CASTTSDFITGHSYGYTF. Written as DNA, the CDR3 is TGTGCCAGCACCACTTCAGATTTTATAACTGGACATAGTTATGGCTACACCTTC. Based on the CDR3 plus reference TRBV11-1 and TRBJ1-2, the full variable domain is EAEVAQSPRYKITEKSQAVAFWCDPISGHATLYWYRQILGQGPELLVQFQDESVVDDSQLPKDRFSAERLKGVDSTLKIQPAELGDSAMYLCASTTSDFITGHSYGYTFGSGTRLTVV.

This chain connects TRBV5-1 to TRBJ1-1; D is uncertain. This CDR3 has 14 residues. Germline-derived CDR1 and CDR2 are SGHRS and YFSETQ. The V end lost 1 base, the J end lost 4 bases, and 11 bases lay between the germline ends. Here the CDR3 reads CASSLSQVSTEAFF. The CDR3 DNA follows: TGCGCCAGCAGCTTGTCTCAGGTTAGCACTGAAGCTTTCTTT. Drawing the rest from reference TRBV5-1 and TRBJ1-1, the complete variable domain is KAGVTQTPRYLIKTRGQQVTLSCSPISGHRSVSWYQQTPGQGLQFLFEYFSETQRNKGNFPGRFSGRQFSNSRSEMNVSTLELGDSALYLCASSLSQVSTEAFFGQGTRLTVV.

In this sample, this clonotype turned up many times. The V call is TRBV18, the J call TRBJ2-1, with D unresolved. V was cut by 2 bases and J by 1 base, with 9 bases left in between. Germline CDR1 is KGHSH and CDR2 is LQKENI. CDR3 length: 15 residues. The CDR3: CASSPLTGSYNEQFF. The CDR3 DNA is TGTGCCAGCTCACCATTGACCGGATCCTACAATGAGCAGTTCTTC.

The chain combines TRBV20-1 with TRBJ1-1, with 8 bases matching TRBD1. The CDR3 runs to 16 residues. V shed 4 bases and J 3 bases; nucleotides not matched to a gene: 13. From germline, CDR1 is DFQATT and CDR2 SNEGSKA (reference sequence). The CDR3 sequence is CSATQGAIRVYTEAFF. CDR3 sequence (DNA): TGCAGTGCTACCCAGGGGGCGATTAGAGTTTACACTGAAGCTTTCTTT.

As to this clonotype: This likely comes from a read error, as the CDR3 has no conserved phenylalanine or tryptophan at its end. The chain links TRBV4-3 to TRBJ2-2, with TRBD1 matching 9 bases. J was trimmed by 2 bases and V by 1 base; bases with no gene match: 5. The V gene's germline CDR1 is LGHNA and CDR2 YSLEER. The CDR3 is 17 amino acids. This chain's CDR3 is CASSQAPTGGNTGELFV. CDR3 bases: TGCGCCAGCAGCCAAGCACCTACAGGGGGCAACACCGGGGAGCTGTTTGTT.

The V gene is TRBV7-2, the J gene TRBJ2-5, with 14 bases fitting TRBD2. Germline CDR1 SGHTA, CDR2 FQGNSA. V shed 5 bases, J shed 0 bases, and the junction held 5 bases outside the gene matches. The CDR3 consists of 17 residues. CDR3: CASSLRTSGGYQETQYF. The CDR3 DNA reads as TGTGCCAGCAGCCTCCGGACTAGCGGGGGGTACCAAGAGACCCAGTACTTC. Using reference TRBV7-2 and TRBJ2-5 for the parts outside the CDR3, the full variable domain is GAGVSQSPSNKVTEKGKDVELRCDPISGHTALYWYRQSLGQGLEFLIYFQGNSAPDKSGLPSDRFSAERTGGSVSTLTIQRTQQEDSAVYLCASSLRTSGGYQETQYFGPGTRLLVL.

CDR3 in amino acids: CASSRGGGFYNSPLHF. CDR3 bases: TGTGCCAGCAGCCGAGGCGGGGGGTTCTATAATTCACCCCTCCACTTT. The rearrangement uses TRBV6-1 and TRBJ1-6, with D possibly being TRBD1 (5 bases). V lost 6 bases and J 3 bases, leaving 15 bases between the germline ends. Germline loops: CDR1 MNHNS, CDR2 SASEGT. The CDR3 is 16 residues long.

J is TRBJ1-1 and V is TRBV20-1; TRBD1 agrees at 8 bases. CDR1 and CDR2 from the germline V gene are DFQATT and SNEGSKA (reference sequence). This CDR3 contains 15 residues. The ends lost 2 bases at V and 5 bases at J; junction bases unmatched: 10. The CDR3 sequence is CSARRLSGGNTEAFF. The CDR3 coding sequence is TGCAGTGCTAGACGACTGTCAGGGGGCAATACTGAAGCTTTCTTT.

This clonotype appeared a few times. The chain joins TRBV4-1 to TRBJ2-3, with a tentative D call TRBD1 (5 bases). CDR1 is MGHRA and CDR2 is YSYEKL in the germline V gene. Trimming removed 4 bases from V and 3 bases from J, with 14 bases in between. This CDR3 spans 15 amino acids. CDR3 loop: CASSPLGATTDTQYF. The CDR3 DNA reads as TGCGCCAGCAGCCCACTTGGGGCTACAACAGATACGCAGTATTTT.

V gene TRBV4-1 combines with J gene TRBJ1-4, with D unclear. The CDR3 is 15 residues long. V was shortened by 0 bases and J by 8 bases, with 13 bases between the two germline ends. Per the germline V gene, CDR1 is MGHRA and CDR2 is YSYEKL. CDR3 bases: TGCGCCAGCAGCCAAGATGCCGCACTGAGGGAAAAACTGTTTTTT. This encodes CASSQDAALREKLFF.

Only a few counts were recorded for this clonotype. This chain connects TRBV11-2 to TRBJ2-7; D is uncertain. The CDR3 consists of 13 residues. V was shortened by 0 bases and J by 5 bases, with 8 bases between the two germline ends. The V gene's germline CDR1 is SGHAT and CDR2 FQNNGV. The DNA of the CDR3 is TGTGCCAGCAGCTTAGATCTGGTGGACGAGCAGTACTTC. It translates to CASSLDLVDEQYF.

This clonotype was seen a handful of times. J is TRBJ1-2 and V is TRBV30; D not resolved. This CDR3 contains 15 residues. The ends were cut back, 0 bases at V and 1 base at J, with 12 bases in the middle. Per the germline V gene, CDR1 is GTSNPN and CDR2 is SVGIG (reference sequence). This CDR3 is CAWSVRYPVNYGYTF. For the CDR3, the DNA is TGTGCCTGGAGTGTACGGTACCCGGTTAACTATGGCTACACCTTC.

This clonotype has just a few counts. This chain links TRBV5-1 with TRBJ2-1, with 14 bases that match TRBD2. Trimming took 4 bases from V and 10 from J; bases not matched to a gene: 4. This CDR3 spans 14 amino acids. Per the germline V gene, CDR1 is SGHRS and CDR2 is YFSETQ. The CDR3 region is CASSGGLAGVEQFF. CDR3 sequence (DNA): TGCGCCAGCAGCGGGGGACTAGCGGGAGTCGAGCAGTTCTTC.

The genes are TRBV7-2 and TRBJ1-1, with D maybe TRBD1 (6 bases). The CDR3 loop spans 14 amino acids. From germline, CDR1 is SGHTA and CDR2 FQGNSA. Trimming cost V 2 bases and J 7 bases, with 14 bases left between them. CDR3 DNA sequence: TGTGCCAGCAGCTTAAGGGGGTCGGAAATTGAAGCTTTCTTT. Amino acids: CASSLRGSEIEAFF.

The chain recombines TRBV20-1 with TRBJ2-2; no definite D call. This CDR3 is built from 13 residues. Germline V CDR1 and CDR2: DFQATT, SNEGSKA (reference sequence). The V end was cut by 3 bases, the J end by 9 bases, with 14 bases between. The DNA of the CDR3 is TGCAGTGCTAGCCCGGGTCTCTACCGGGAGCTGTTTTTT. It specifies CSASPGLYRELFF.

The V and J genes are TRBV5-1 and TRBJ2-7; no reliable D call. This CDR3 is built from 15 residues. Trimming stripped 1 base from V and 2 bases from J, with 13 bases between. Germline V lookup: CDR1 SGHRS, CDR2 YFSETQ. CDR3 amino acids: CASSLLRQDPYEQYF. The CDR3 coding sequence is TGCGCCAGCAGCTTGTTGCGGCAGGACCCCTACGAGCAGTACTTC.

The rearrangement joins TRBV6-1 to TRBJ1-5; 7 bases are shared with TRBD1. This CDR3 has 19 amino acids. With 4 bases clipped from V and 6 bases from J, the junction kept 21 bases outside the gene matches. CDR1 is MNHNS, CDR2 SASEGT, per germline. The CDR3 coding sequence is TGTGCCAGCAGTGCGGGGCAAATTCTAGGGGGCGCGGGGGGTCAGCCCCAGCATTTT. Amino acids: CASSAGQILGGAGGQPQHF.

The chain links TRBV6-1 to TRBJ2-7; D uncertain. V dropped 6 bases and J dropped 6 bases, with 18 bases sitting between them. Germline lookup yields CDR1 MNHNS and CDR2 SASEGT. The CDR3 consists of 14 residues. The CDR3 DNA reads as TGTGCCAGCAGCCCCGGGCCTGGTTGGCCCGAGCAGTACTTC. Residues: CASSPGPGWPEQYF.

The chain uses TRBV24-1 and TRBJ2-5; 7 bases are shared with TRBD1. The CDR3 totals 14 residues. V lost 4 bases, J lost 3 bases, and 4 bases stayed unmatched. Germline CDR1 and CDR2: KGHDR and SFDVKD. CDR3 DNA: TGTGCCACCAGTGAACGGACAGGCGAAGAGACCCAGTACTTC. It translates to CATSERTGEETQYF.

This clonotype was seen more than once but under ten times. CDR3 nucleotide sequence: TGTGCCAGCAGTTCAACGGGCGCTGCCACTGAAGCTTTCTTT. Translated, it gives CASSSTGAATEAFF. The chain combines TRBV12-3 or TRBV12-4 with TRBJ1-1; no clear D. The CDR3 sequence is 14 residues long. Between the trimmed V and J ends, which lost 4 bases and 4 bases, there was a span of 13 bases.

This clonotype was detected many times. The chain couples TRBV5-1 to TRBJ2-7; D is possibly TRBD2 (5 bases). The CDR3 sequence is 13 residues long. Trimming pared 2 bases from V and 3 bases from J, leaving 9 bases between. CDR1 is SGHRS, CDR2 YFSETQ, per germline. CDR3 nucleotide sequence: TGCGCCAGCAGCTTCTTGAGGGACTACGAGCAGTACTTC. Translating it yields CASSFLRDYEQYF.

The chain has TRBV5-1 and TRBJ2-1; 10 positions match TRBD2. The CDR3 runs to 16 residues. The V gene's germline CDR1 is SGHRS and CDR2 YFSETQ. V shed 4 bases and J 8 bases; nucleotides not matched to a gene: 12. CDR3 coding DNA: TGCGCCAGCAGCCGACCTAAGCGGGAGGGTTTGGATGAGCAGTTCTTC. Its translation is CASSRPKREGLDEQFF.

This sequence joins TRBV12-3 or TRBV12-4 and TRBJ1-2; a weak D match, TRBD1 (6 bases). The CDR3 totals 15 residues. Deletions cut 8 bases from V and 3 bases from J, with 19 bases between. The CDR3 here is CASGSRGARYYGYTF. The CDR3 coding sequence is TGTGCCAGCGGCTCCCGGGGGGCGCGATACTATGGCTACACCTTC.

The chain employs TRBV6-5 and TRBJ2-3, with D hard to call. The germline CDR1 and CDR2 sequences are MNHEY and SVGAGI. The CDR3 covers 17 residues. The germline V and J ends were trimmed by 4 bases and 1 base, with 18 bases remaining between them. CDR3 in amino acids: CASSSDRAVDGTDTQYF. In DNA form, the CDR3 reads TGTGCCAGCAGTTCAGATAGGGCCGTTGACGGCACAGATACGCAGTATTTT.

V gene TRBV4-3 combines with J gene TRBJ1-1; TRBD1 is a possible D gene (5 bases). This CDR3 spans 17 amino acids. Trimming removed 5 bases from V and 3 bases from J, with 22 bases in between. Germline CDR1 is LGHNA and CDR2 is YSLEER. DNA of the CDR3: TGCGCCAGCAGCGAAAGAATGGGGGGAGTAGGAGACACTGAAGCTTTCTTT. It is translated as CASSERMGGVGDTEAFF.

This clonotype has only a few counts. The rearrangement links TRBV7-8 to TRBJ1-6; D gene ambiguous. The CDR3 covers 13 residues. The ends were cut back, 4 bases at V and 7 bases at J, with 8 bases in the middle. The germline gives CDR1 SGHVS, CDR2 FQNEAQ. Written as DNA, the CDR3 is TGTGCCAGCAGCTCCCTTGACAATTCACCCCTCCACTTT. Protein product: CASSSLDNSPLHF.

This clonotype appeared many times. The genes are TRBV4-1 and TRBJ2-1; 12 bases line up with TRBD2. The ends lost 1 base at V and 10 bases at J; junction bases unmatched: 8. Germline CDR1 is MGHRA and CDR2 is YSYEKL. This CDR3 has 16 amino acids. The CDR3 sequence: CASSQVRLAGDNEQFF. Written as DNA, the CDR3 is TGCGCCAGCAGCCAAGTCAGACTAGCGGGAGATAACGAGCAGTTCTTC.

This clonotype was found a few times. The chain carries TRBV18 and TRBJ2-1; D is unresolved. CDR3 length: 17 amino acids. The germline V and J ends were trimmed by 0 bases and 4 bases, with 16 bases remaining between them. Germline-derived CDR1 and CDR2 are KGHSH and LQKENI. The CDR3 nucleotides read TGTGCCAGCTCACCACCAGTAATTCTGTCGGAATACAATGAGCAGTTCTTC. Its protein is CASSPPVILSEYNEQFF.

This clonotype was recorded only once. V and J are TRBV5-1 and TRBJ2-7; TRBD2 agrees at 10 bases. CDR3 length: 15 amino acids. Germline CDR1 reads SGHRS; CDR2 reads YFSETQ. Trimming cost V 0 bases and J 7 bases; bases outside gene matches: 7. The CDR3 nucleotides are TGCGCCAGCAGCTTGGAACTAGCGGGGACCGAAGAGCAGTACTTC. It is translated as CASSLELAGTEEQYF.

This clonotype was observed a handful of times. The J gene is TRBJ2-7, the V gene TRBV3-1; D unresolved. V was clipped by 5 bases and J by 2 bases, with 7 bases between them. The CDR3 covers 12 residues. Per germline, CDR1 LGHDT and CDR2 YNNKEL (reference sequence). CDR3 residues: CASSADTYEQYF. The CDR3 nucleotides are TGTGCCAGCAGCGCTGACACCTACGAGCAGTACTTC.

This clonotype was found a few times. The CDR3 spells CASSRGDKNIEAFF. CDR3 nucleotides: TGTGCCAGCAGTAGGGGGGACAAGAATATCGAAGCTTTCTTT. V gene TRBV6-1 combines with J gene TRBJ1-1; tentative D call: TRBD1 (6 bases). The CDR3 totals 14 residues. V lost 5 bases, J lost 8 bases, and 18 bases lay in between. CDR1 and CDR2 from the germline V gene are MNHNS and SASEGT.